Listed below are T cell receptor beta chains from one sample, sequenced in a study of T cell responses to AZD1222 COVID-19 vaccine. Here immunoSEQ multiplex PCR was the method, and the copy in TCRdb shows in-frame clones only, minus some. Of 160,000 or so clones in the sample, over 75% were seen once. The source was peripheral blood, collected on day 0 of AZD1222 vaccination. These TCRs come from an adult in good health. Each CDR3 is given with its conserved first and last residue. D genes are given only for firm matches. Clone size is given for some rows only: seen once, a few or many times, or a class if the clone is expanded.

d_call	j_call	clone_size	v_call	cdr3_aa	cdr3_nt
TRBD2	TRBJ2-2	.	TRBV6-4	CASSDSREGTGELFF	TGTGCCAGCAGTGACTCGCGGGAGGGCACCGGGGAGCTGTTTTTT
.	TRBJ2-7	.	TRBV6-5	CASSSGTAPYEQYF	TGTGCCAGCAGTAGCGGGACAGCTCCGTACGAGCAGTACTTC
.	TRBJ2-2	few	TRBV6-5	CASSYAIQSTGELFF	TGTGCCAGCAGTTACGCAATACAGAGCACCGGGGAGCTGTTTTTT
.	TRBJ1-2	.	TRBV15	CATSDEWADYGYTF	TGTGCCACCAGCGATGAGTGGGCCGACTATGGCTACACCTTC
.	TRBJ2-3	.	TRBV4-3	CASSQEGAGVGTDTQYF	TGCGCCAGCAGCCAAGAGGGGGCGGGAGTGGGTACAGATACGCAGTATTTT
TRBD1	TRBJ1-5	.	TRBV28	CASSVDRGNQPQHF	TGTGCCAGCAGTGTGGACAGGGGCAATCAGCCCCAGCATTTT
.	TRBJ1-2	.	TRBV18	CASSAGPDYGYTF	TGTGCCAGCTCGGCCGGGCCCGACTATGGCTACACCTTC
.	TRBJ1-1	.	TRBV5-4	CASSLGRPNTEAFF	TGTGCCAGCAGCTTGGGACGCCCGAACACTGAAGCTTTCTTT
TRBD1	TRBJ1-1	.	TRBV5-5	CASSKTGEVTEAFF	TGTGCCAGCAGTAAGACAGGGGAGGTCACTGAAGCTTTCTTT
.	TRBJ1-1	.	TRBV5-4	CASSLAGPLNTEAFF	TGTGCCAGCAGCTTGGCCGGGCCGCTGAACACTGAAGCTTTCTTT
TRBD1	TRBJ1-5	.	TRBV10-3	CAISQGAGQPQHF	TGTGCCATCAGTCAGGGGGCAGGCCAGCCCCAGCATTTT
.	TRBJ2-1	.	TRBV19	CASSLAGHNEQFF	TGTGCCAGTAGTTTGGCGGGGCACAATGAGCAGTTCTTC
TRBD2	TRBJ2-5	.	TRBV4-2	CASSQEVRLAGGETQYF	TGTGCCAGCAGCCAAGAAGTGCGGCTAGCGGGAGGAGAGACCCAGTACTTC
TRBD2	TRBJ2-1	.	TRBV5-5	CASSLVLRTSGSNEQFF	TGTGCCAGCAGCTTGGTATTACGGACTAGCGGGAGTAATGAGCAGTTCTTC
.	TRBJ2-1	.	TRBV28	CASTRGTRPDEQFF	TGTGCCAGCACCAGGGGGACTAGACCGGATGAGCAGTTCTTC
.	TRBJ1-4	few	TRBV5-1	CASSLDGSEKLFF	TGCGCCAGCAGCTTGGACGGTTCCGAAAAACTGTTTTTT
TRBD2	TRBJ2-5	.	TRBV9	CASSVGLAGVQETQYF	TGTGCCAGCAGCGTAGGGCTAGCGGGAGTCCAAGAGACCCAGTACTTC
.	TRBJ2-7	.	TRBV28	CASSLWGEYYEQYF	TGTGCCAGCAGTTTATGGGGGGAGTACTACGAGCAGTACTTC
.	TRBJ2-1	.	TRBV12-3/TRBV12-4	CASSFYNEQFF	TGTGCCAGCAGTTTTTACAATGAGCAGTTCTTC
TRBD1	TRBJ1-2	.	TRBV19	CASKPGGYGYTF	TGTGCCAGTAAGCCAGGGGGCTATGGCTACACCTTC
TRBD1	TRBJ1-2	.	TRBV18	CASSPTGEGYTF	TGTGCCAGCTCACCGACAGGGGAAGGCTACACCTTC
TRBD1	TRBJ1-1	.	TRBV9	CASSATGYMNTEAFF	TGTGCCAGCAGCGCGACAGGGTACATGAACACTGAAGCTTTCTTT
.	TRBJ1-2	once	TRBV6-5	CASSYSSLGGYGYTF	TGTGCCAGCAGTTACTCTTCTCTGGGTGGCTATGGCTACACCTTC
.	TRBJ1-4	.	TRBV11-2	CASSLDQPNEKLFF	TGTGCCAGCAGCTTAGATCAACCAAATGAAAAACTGTTTTTT
TRBD1	TRBJ1-4	.	TRBV5-6	CASSVGQGRSNEKLFF	TGTGCCAGCAGCGTAGGACAGGGGAGATCTAATGAAAAACTGTTTTTT
TRBD2	TRBJ2-1	few	TRBV4-1	CASSQAASGWSEQFF	TGCGCCAGCAGCCAAGCGGCTAGCGGGTGGAGTGAGCAGTTCTTC
.	TRBJ2-1	.	TRBV2	CASRVTVSYNEQFF	TGTGCCAGCAGGGTGACGGTGTCCTACAATGAGCAGTTCTTC
TRBD1	TRBJ1-1	.	TRBV27	CASSPRTGMNTEAFF	TGTGCCAGCAGTCCCCGGACAGGGATGAACACTGAAGCTTTCTTT
TRBD1	TRBJ2-1	.	TRBV6-5	CASSYWQGALNEQFF	TGTGCCAGCAGTTATTGGCAGGGGGCGCTTAATGAGCAGTTCTTC
TRBD2	TRBJ2-1	.	TRBV5-6	CASSFPGGPDNEQFF	TGTGCCAGCAGCTTCCCGGGAGGGCCGGACAATGAGCAGTTCTTC
.	TRBJ1-3	.	TRBV18	CASSWEISGNTIYF	TGTGCCAGCTCTTGGGAAATTTCTGGAAACACCATATATTTT
.	TRBJ1-4	.	TRBV6-2/TRBV6-3	CASSFANEKLFF	TGTGCCAGCAGTTTCGCTAATGAAAAACTGTTTTTT
.	TRBJ1-6	once	TRBV7-2	CASIVVTGTSPSPLHF	TGTGCCAGCATCGTAGTAACCGGGACATCACCTTCACCCCTCCACTTT
.	TRBJ1-2	once	TRBV28	CASSLVGLFGYTF	TGTGCCAGCAGTTTAGTAGGGTTGTTTGGCTACACCTTC
.	TRBJ1-2	.	TRBV19	CASSETQASLYGYTF	TGTGCCAGTAGTGAGACACAGGCGTCTCTCTATGGCTACACCTTC
.	TRBJ1-1	.	TRBV5-8	CASSFRRGVTEAFF	TGTGCCAGCAGCTTCCGCAGGGGCGTAACTGAAGCTTTCTTT
.	TRBJ1-2	.	TRBV6-1	CASSELGGGYTF	TGTGCCAGCAGTGAGTTGGGGGGTGGCTACACCTTC
.	TRBJ1-2	few	TRBV7-2	CASSLIEQNGYTF	TGTGCCAGCAGCTTAATTGAGCAGAATGGCTACACCTTC
.	TRBJ1-3	.	TRBV6-5	CASSYLGAGNTIYF	TGTGCCAGCAGTTACCTGGGGGCTGGAAACACCATATATTTT
TRBD2	TRBJ2-3	.	TRBV3-1/TRBV3-2	CASSQEPGASLAGAPHTQYF	TGTGCCAGCAGCCAAGAACCTGGGGCTTCGCTAGCGGGAGCCCCCCATACGCAGTATTTT
.	TRBJ1-3	.	TRBV19	CASTIDRSYSGNTIYF	TGTGCCAGTACGATCGACAGGTCCTACTCTGGAAACACCATATATTTT
TRBD2	TRBJ2-7	.	TRBV30	CAFTTRGVFDEQYF	TGTGCCTTTACTACGCGGGGGGTCTTCGACGAGCAGTACTTC
TRBD2	TRBJ2-2	.	TRBV19	CASRYGLVGGELFF	TGTGCCAGTAGGTACGGACTAGTCGGCGGGGAGCTGTTTTTT
TRBD2	TRBJ2-3	few	TRBV6-4	CASSEASGVADTQYF	TGTGCCAGCAGTGAAGCTAGCGGGGTAGCAGATACGCAGTATTTT
TRBD1	TRBJ1-6	.	TRBV7-8	CASSLAGQQNSPLHF	TGTGCCAGCAGCTTAGCGGGACAGCAAAATTCACCCCTCCACTTT
TRBD2	TRBJ2-1	.	TRBV4-3	CASSRLAAYNEQFF	TGCGCCAGCAGCCGGCTAGCGGCCTACAATGAGCAGTTCTTC
TRBD2	TRBJ2-7	.	TRBV2	CASVEASGSYEQYF	TGTGCCAGCGTCGAAGCTAGCGGGTCCTACGAGCAGTACTTC